Presented here are 28 T cell receptor beta chains from one specimen sequenced in a study of blood T cell repertoires in COVID-19. Using immunoSEQ multiplex PCR, the repertoire was profiled, and TCRdb retains in-frame clones only, with some absent. The sample includes about 220,000 clones, approximately 90% seen only once; the top ten take less than 4.5%. The sequenced sample was PBMCs or T cells enriched from blood (not recorded which). Receptor source: a woman aged 40 to 50 with acute COVID-19.

This clone came up once. The CDR3 nucleotides read TGTGCCAGCAGCTCCTCGGGGGGTAGTCAGCCCCAGCATTTT. Translation: CASSSSGGSQPQHF. This sequence joins TRBV6-5 and TRBJ1-5, with D perhaps matching TRBD1 (5 bases). The CDR3 covers 14 residues. Deletions cut 6 bases from V and 6 bases from J, with 15 bases between. Germline CDR1 and CDR2: MNHEY and SVGAGI.

The V call is TRBV12-2, the J call TRBJ1-2; TRBD1, the D gene given by the table, was not confirmed from the DNA. TRBV12-2 is noted as a pseudogene. The CDR3 is made up of 17 amino acids. CDR3 in DNA: TGTGCAAGTCGCTCCTGGTGGACAGGGAAAGCTAACTATGGCTACACCTTC. Translated, it gives CASRSWWTGKANYGYTF.

This chain joins TRBV7-3 and TRBJ2-1; TRBD2 aligns across 9 bases. The CDR3 covers 17 residues. CDR1 is SGHTA and CDR2 is FQGTGA in the germline V gene. Unmatched junction bases numbered 15, after V lost 5 bases and J lost 7 bases. CDR3: CASSRNPPRGGRNEQFF. CDR3 coding DNA: TGTGCCAGCAGCCGAAACCCCCCGCGGGGGGGCCGGAATGAGCAGTTCTTC. The complete variable domain, with remaining parts taken from reference TRBV7-3 and TRBJ2-1, reads GAGVSQTPSNKVTEKGKYVELRCDPISGHTALYWYRQSLGQGPEFLIYFQGTGAADDSGLPNDRFFAVRPEGSVSTLKIQRTERGDSAVYLCASSRNPPRGGRNEQFFGPGTRLTVL.

The chain carries TRBV5-1 and TRBJ1-1, with D unresolved. The germline CDR1 and CDR2 sequences are SGHRS and YFSETQ. This CDR3 region has 16 residues. Trimming shortened V by 0 bases and J by 5 bases, and 17 bases separated the two germline ends. CDR3 bases: TGCGCCAGCAGCTTGGTTCGGAGTGCGGCGGGGACTGAAGCTTTCTTT. It specifies CASSLVRSAAGTEAFF.

The chain has TRBV15 and TRBJ1-5; D is unresolved. The CDR3 loop spans 19 amino acids. The germline CDR1 and CDR2 sequences are LNHNV and YYDKDF (reference sequence). Trimming took 0 bases from V and 2 from J, leaving 20 bases between them. The CDR3 DNA follows: TGTGCCACCAGCAGAGAGGGAGCGGCAGATCGGTGGGGCAATCAGCCCCAGCATTTT. The encoded protein is CATSREGAADRWGNQPQHF.

The rearrangement links TRBV29-1 to TRBJ1-3, with 7 nucleotides matching TRBD1. V was clipped by 5 bases and J by 8 bases; unmatched bases: 12. The CDR3 loop spans 14 amino acids. Looked up from germline, CDR1 is SQVTM and CDR2 is ANQGSEA. The CDR3 nucleotides are TGCAGCGTTCGACAGGGTTCACGCCAGGACACCATATATTTT. It codes for CSVRQGSRQDTIYF.

Here the CDR3 DNA reads TGTGCCAGCAGTTACACAGGGGTCCACGAGCAGTACTTC. It yields the protein CASSYTGVHEQYF. The chain uses TRBV6-6 and TRBJ2-7, with 7 bases fitting TRBD1. The CDR3 runs to 13 residues. V shed 2 bases and J 5 bases; nucleotides not matched to a gene: 3. CDR1 MNHNY and CDR2 SVGAGI come from the germline V gene (reference sequence).

The chain combines TRBV20-1 with TRBJ1-2; D call uncertain. The CDR3 is 11 residues long. Germline V CDR1 and CDR2: DFQATT, SNEGSKA (reference sequence). The CDR3: CSLLGYYGYTF. The CDR3 DNA is TGCAGCCTCCTCGGGTACTATGGCTACACCTTC.

The chain uses TRBV6-2 or TRBV6-3 and TRBJ2-1, with TRBD2 identical over 11 bases. The CDR3 totals 15 residues. The germline V gene encodes CDR1 MNHEY and CDR2 SVGEGT. V shed 4 bases, J shed 7 bases, and the junction held 6 bases outside the gene matches. This chain's CDR3 is CASSFSGGAFNEQFF. The CDR3 DNA sequence: TGTGCCAGCAGTTTTAGCGGGGGGGCGTTTAATGAGCAGTTCTTC.

V and J are TRBV7-2 and TRBJ1-1; possibly TRBD1 for D (6 bases). The CDR3 contains 15 residues. The V end was cut by 2 bases, the J end by 5 bases, with 15 bases between. CDR1 is SGHTA and CDR2 is FQGNSA in the germline V gene. The CDR3 DNA follows: TGTGCCAGCAGCTTAAGGGGGGGGCAGGGGACTGAAGCTTTCTTT. This encodes CASSLRGGQGTEAFF. Looking up the rest from reference TRBV7-2 and TRBJ1-1 gives the full variable domain: GAGVSQSPSNKVTEKGKDVELRCDPISGHTALYWYRQSLGQGLEFLIYFQGNSAPDKSGLPSDRFSAERTGGSVSTLTIQRTQQEDSAVYLCASSLRGGQGTEAFFGQGTRLTVV.

The gene calls are TRBV29-1 and TRBJ1-2; 8 positions agree with TRBD1. The ends lost 7 bases at V and 3 bases at J; junction bases unmatched: 10. Germline CDR1 reads SQVTM; CDR2 reads ANQGSEA. This CDR3 is 14 amino acids long. The CDR3 spells CSDRTGPLDYGYTF. The CDR3 coding sequence is TGCAGCGACCGGACAGGGCCCCTTGACTATGGCTACACCTTC.

The CDR3 DNA sequence: TGCGCCAGCAGCTTGTCGTCGGCCAGGGGGCAGCATGGCTACACCTTC. It is translated as CASSLSSARGQHGYTF. The chain employs TRBV5-1 and TRBJ1-2, with 8 bases identical to TRBD1. Looked up from germline, CDR1 is SGHRS and CDR2 is YFSETQ. CDR3 length: 16 amino acids. V lost 1 base and J lost 6; bases outside the gene matches: 11.

This clone was detected a few times. This rearrangement joins TRBV9 to TRBJ2-7, with TRBD1 matching 7 bases. Germline-derived CDR1 and CDR2 are SGDLS and YYNGEE. Germline trimming cut 3 bases from V and 6 bases from J; bases unmatched to any gene: 9. The CDR3 has 14 amino acids. The CDR3 loop is CASSAKLWTGEQYF. Here the CDR3 DNA reads TGTGCCAGCAGCGCCAAGCTATGGACAGGCGAGCAGTACTTC.

The V gene is TRBV5-4, the J gene TRBJ1-1; 8 nucleotides match TRBD1. The CDR3 runs to 15 residues. V was pared by 4 bases and J by 3 bases, with 8 bases of the junction left unmatched. From germline, CDR1 is SGHNT and CDR2 YYREEE (reference sequence). The CDR3 is CASSPETGADTEAFF. CDR3 nucleotides: TGTGCCAGCAGCCCAGAGACAGGGGCAGACACTGAAGCTTTCTTT.

The rearrangement links TRBV5-1 to TRBJ1-1; possible D gene TRBD1, 5 bases. Germline values: CDR1 SGHRS, CDR2 YFSETQ. The V gene lost 4 bases and the J gene lost 4 bases, with 23 bases spanning the gap. The CDR3 sequence is 17 residues long. CDR3 bases: TGCGCCAGCAGCATAAAGGGACCCACGGGAGTCGGCACTGAAGCTTTCTTT. It encodes CASSIKGPTGVGTEAFF.

The V and J genes are TRBV5-5 and TRBJ1-2, with a possible D match to TRBD1 (6 bases). Deletions cut 0 bases from V and 6 bases from J, with 12 bases between. Germline V gene lookup returns CDR1 SGHKS and CDR2 YYEKEE (reference sequence). This CDR3 has 14 residues. As DNA, the CDR3 is TGTGCCAGCAGCTTGGACGGCAGGGGCAATGGCTACACCTTC. Translation gives CASSLDGRGNGYTF.

The gene calls are TRBV29-1 and TRBJ2-7; 10 bases map to TRBD1. Germline loops: CDR1 SQVTM, CDR2 ANQGSEA. Trimming cost V 2 bases and J 11 bases; bases outside gene matches: 9. The CDR3 has 13 amino acids. CDR3 DNA: TGCAGCGTTGAAAGGGACAGGGGAGCCGGGGAGTACTTC. As protein: CSVERDRGAGEYF.

The J gene is TRBJ2-2, the V gene TRBV9; no clear D. Germline V gives CDR1 SGDLS, CDR2 YYNGEE. The V end lost 0 bases, the J end lost 4 bases, and 10 bases lay between the germline ends. CDR3 length: 15 amino acids. Here the CDR3 reads CASSVVSLGTGELFF. The CDR3 nucleotides are TGTGCCAGCAGCGTAGTATCTCTCGGCACCGGGGAGCTGTTTTTT.

This clone was seen just once. The rearrangement joins TRBV3-1 (or the pseudogene TRBV3-2) to TRBJ2-3; TRBD2 might be the D (5 bases). The length of the CDR3 is 12 residues. V was shortened by 5 bases and J by 5 bases, with 8 bases between the two germline ends. Germline-derived CDR1 and CDR2 are LGHDT and YNNKEL (reference sequence). CDR3 sequence: CASSFRGDTQYF. The CDR3 DNA follows: TGTGCCAGCAGCTTTCGGGGAGATACGCAGTATTTT.

The rearrangement joins TRBV7-2 to TRBJ1-5; 9 nucleotides align to TRBD1. CDR1 and CDR2 from the germline V gene are SGHTA and FQGNSA. The CDR3 covers 17 residues. V lost 2 bases and J lost 6; bases outside the gene matches: 11. CDR3 DNA sequence: TGTGCCAGCAGCTTAACGTCACAGGGGGCGCGAGCTCAGCCCCAGCATTTT. This translates into CASSLTSQGARAQPQHF.

This sequence joins TRBV6-5 and TRBJ1-2; the match to TRBD1 covers 11 bases. V shed 6 bases and J 6 bases; nucleotides not matched to a gene: 9. The CDR3 covers 15 residues. Germline V lookup: CDR1 MNHEY, CDR2 SVGAGI. In DNA form, the CDR3 reads TGTGCCAGCAGACCCCCAGGACAGGGGGCGCATGGCTACACCTTC. This codes for CASRPPGQGAHGYTF.

CDR3 coding DNA: TGTGCCAGCAGTATCAACGGGGGGGAGCCCCAGCATTTT. Translating gives CASSINGGEPQHF. The chain recombines TRBV28 with TRBJ1-5, with a weak D call TRBD1 (5 bases). Germline CDR1 reads MDHEN; CDR2 reads SYDVKM. The V end was cut by 5 bases, the J end by 8 bases, with 13 bases between. The CDR3 length is 13 residues. Full variable domain (outside the CDR3, taken from reference TRBV28 and TRBJ1-5): DVKVTQSSRYLVKRTGEKVFLECVQDMDHENMFWYRQDPGLGLRLIYFSYDVKMKEKGDIPEGYSVSREKKERFSLILESASTNQTSMYLCASSINGGEPQHFGDGTRLSIL.

The chain is built from TRBV5-4 and TRBJ1-5; tentatively, D is TRBD1 (5 bases). Trimming stripped 4 bases from V and 10 bases from J, with 15 bases between. The length of the CDR3 is 13 residues. In germline, CDR1 is SGHNT, CDR2 YYREEE (reference sequence). CDR3 nucleotide sequence: TGTGCCAGCAGCCCGGACGGGGGAAGACCCCAGCATTTT. This gives the protein CASSPDGGRPQHF.

The chain carries TRBV28 and TRBJ1-2, with a tentative D call TRBD1 (5 bases). With 5 bases removed from V and 11 bases from J, the gap between germline ends came to 15 bases. The CDR3 covers 12 residues. CDR1 is MDHEN, CDR2 SYDVKM, per germline. The CDR3 DNA follows: TGTGCCAGCAGTCCGGGGTGGGGGAGGTACACCTTC. Residues: CASSPGWGRYTF.

The chain employs TRBV9 and TRBJ1-2, with D unclear. Trimming shortened V by 0 bases and J by 1 base, and 4 bases separated the two germline ends. There are 13 residues in the CDR3. Germline CDR1 and CDR2: SGDLS and YYNGEE. This CDR3 reads CASSVVHNYGYTF. CDR3 in DNA: TGTGCCAGCAGCGTAGTCCATAACTATGGCTACACCTTC.

The genes are TRBV28 and TRBJ1-4; D might be TRBD1 (6 bases). From germline, CDR1 is MDHEN and CDR2 SYDVKM. V was trimmed by 2 bases and J by 2 bases, leaving 9 bases between them. This CDR3 region has 15 residues. CDR3 DNA sequence: TGTGCCAGCAGTTTAGGAGGACAGACTAATGAAAAACTGTTTTTT. Translated: CASSLGGQTNEKLFF.

This clone appeared a single time. The V and J genes are TRBV27 and TRBJ1-2; D is possibly TRBD1 (6 bases). Germline V gene data show CDR1 as MNHEY and CDR2 as SMNVEV (reference sequence). V was clipped by 5 bases and J by 8 bases, with 18 bases between them. CDR3 length: 14 amino acids. CDR3 DNA sequence: TGTGCCAGCAGTACCCTAGGGGGTACCGGCGGCTACACCTTC. Its protein is CASSTLGGTGGYTF.

V and J are TRBV6-5 and TRBJ1-3, with unresolved D. The germline V gene encodes CDR1 MNHEY and CDR2 SVGAGI. V shed 6 bases and J shed 0 bases, with 9 bases lying between them. The CDR3 is made up of 14 amino acids. The CDR3 DNA reads TGTGCCAGCAGAGCCGATAACTCTGGAAACACCATATATTTT. Protein sequence: CASRADNSGNTIYF.